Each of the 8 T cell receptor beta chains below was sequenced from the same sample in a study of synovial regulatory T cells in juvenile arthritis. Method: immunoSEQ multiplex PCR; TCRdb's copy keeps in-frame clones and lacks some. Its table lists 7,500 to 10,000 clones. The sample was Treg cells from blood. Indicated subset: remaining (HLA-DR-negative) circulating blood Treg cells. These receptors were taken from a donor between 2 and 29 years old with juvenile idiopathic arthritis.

The CDR3 sequence is CASSLAGRAYTEAFF. V usage is TRBV7-8 and J usage is TRBJ1-1; TCRdb names TRBD1, which stays unverified in the absence of DNA. This CDR3 has 15 residues. The DNA sequence is not available. Germline-derived CDR1 and CDR2 are SGHVS and FQNEAQ.

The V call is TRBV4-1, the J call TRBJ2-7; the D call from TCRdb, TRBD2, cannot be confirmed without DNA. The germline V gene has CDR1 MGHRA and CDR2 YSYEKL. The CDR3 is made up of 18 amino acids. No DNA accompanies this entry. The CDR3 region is CASSQGLASAWSSYEQYF.

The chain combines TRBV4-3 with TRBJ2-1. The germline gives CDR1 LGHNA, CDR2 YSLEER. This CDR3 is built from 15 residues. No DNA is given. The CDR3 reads CASSQEIGPGNEQFF.

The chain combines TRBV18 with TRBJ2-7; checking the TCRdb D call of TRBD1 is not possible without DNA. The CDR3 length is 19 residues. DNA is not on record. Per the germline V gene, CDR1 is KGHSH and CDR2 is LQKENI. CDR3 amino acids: CASSRAFGYEKTGGLEQYF.

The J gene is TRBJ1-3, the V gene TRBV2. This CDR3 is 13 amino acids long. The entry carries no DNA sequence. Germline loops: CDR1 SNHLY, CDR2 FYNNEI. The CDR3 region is CASRGGRGNTIYF.

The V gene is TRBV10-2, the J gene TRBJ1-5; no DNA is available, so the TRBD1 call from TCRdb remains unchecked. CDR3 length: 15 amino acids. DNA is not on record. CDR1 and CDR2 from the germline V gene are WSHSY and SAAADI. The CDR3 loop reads CASSDNQGHNQPQHF.

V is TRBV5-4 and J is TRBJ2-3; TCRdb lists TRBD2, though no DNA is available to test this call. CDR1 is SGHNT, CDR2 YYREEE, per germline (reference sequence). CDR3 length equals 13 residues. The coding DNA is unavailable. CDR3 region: CASSLGRADTQYF.

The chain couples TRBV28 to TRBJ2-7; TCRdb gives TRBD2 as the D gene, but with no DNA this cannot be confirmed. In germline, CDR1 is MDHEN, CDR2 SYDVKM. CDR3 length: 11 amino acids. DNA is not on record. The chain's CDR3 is CAGGTSGRVYF.